This T cell receptor beta chain is drawn from a study of tumor-infiltrating lymphocytes in primary liver carcinoma. Taking about 19-31 mg of unsorted bulk tissue, the authors co-extracted RNA and DNA. Surgical resection treated primary liver carcinoma in the patients. The study enrolled treatment-naive patients with chronic HBV infection. Using a constant-region primer together with ProtoScript II reverse transcriptase, TCR beta cDNA was made from 500 to 650 ng of total RNA. TCR beta libraries came from three nested multiplex PCR rounds using slightly modified ARM-PCR. TCRdb fed the multiplex PCR reads into MiXCR, producing one record per CDR3 protein. The sample includes tens of thousands of distinct CDR3 sequences, more than 70% of them seen just once. The sequence derives from a young woman with primary liver carcinoma and hepatitis B virus infection. Sequencing was done on a sample of tumor-adjacent normal liver tissue.

The CDR3 DNA sequence: TGTGCCAGTAGCGACTCGCGGAGTGTCAGCTCACCCCTCCACTTT. This codes for CASSDSRSVSSPLHF. This chain links TRBV11-2 with TRBJ1-6; no clear D gene. CDR1 and CDR2 (germline): SGHAT, FQNNGV. The germline V and J ends were trimmed by 9 bases and 10 bases, with 22 bases remaining between them. The CDR3 runs to 15 residues. The entire variable domain, with the rest obtained from reference TRBV11-2 and TRBJ1-6, is as follows: EAGVAQSPRYKIIEKRQSVAFWCNPISGHATLYWYQQILGQGPKLLIQFQNNGVVDDSQLPKDRFSAERLKGVDSTLKIQPAKLEDSAVYLCASSDSRSVSSPLHFGNGTRLTVT.